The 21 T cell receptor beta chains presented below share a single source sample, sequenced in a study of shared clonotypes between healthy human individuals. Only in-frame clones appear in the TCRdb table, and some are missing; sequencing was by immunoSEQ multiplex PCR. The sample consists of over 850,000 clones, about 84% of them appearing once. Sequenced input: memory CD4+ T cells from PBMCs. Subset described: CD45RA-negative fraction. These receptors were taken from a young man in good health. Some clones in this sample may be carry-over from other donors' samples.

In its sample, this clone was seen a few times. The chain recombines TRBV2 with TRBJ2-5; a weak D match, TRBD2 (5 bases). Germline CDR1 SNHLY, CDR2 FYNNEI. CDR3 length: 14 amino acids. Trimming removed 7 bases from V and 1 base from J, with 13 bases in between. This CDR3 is CASNIPSSQETQYF. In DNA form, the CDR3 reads TGTGCCAGCAATATTCCTAGCTCCCAAGAGACCCAGTACTTC.

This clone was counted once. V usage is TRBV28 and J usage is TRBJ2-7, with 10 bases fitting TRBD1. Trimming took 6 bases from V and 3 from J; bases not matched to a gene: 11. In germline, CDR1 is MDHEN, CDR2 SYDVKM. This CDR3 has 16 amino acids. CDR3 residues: CASRMFPGQGFYEQYF. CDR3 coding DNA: TGTGCCAGCAGGATGTTCCCGGGACAGGGGTTCTACGAGCAGTACTTC.

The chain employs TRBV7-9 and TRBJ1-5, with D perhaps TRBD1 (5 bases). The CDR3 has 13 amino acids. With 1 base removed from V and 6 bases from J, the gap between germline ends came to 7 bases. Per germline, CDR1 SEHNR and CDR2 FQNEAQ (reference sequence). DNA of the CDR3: TGTGCCAGCAGCTTAGAGGGGAGTCAGCCCCAGCATTTT. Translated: CASSLEGSQPQHF.

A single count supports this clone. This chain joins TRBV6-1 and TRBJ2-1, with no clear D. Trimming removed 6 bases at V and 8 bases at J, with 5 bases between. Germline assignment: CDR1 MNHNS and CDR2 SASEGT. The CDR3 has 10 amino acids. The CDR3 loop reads CASRYHEQFF. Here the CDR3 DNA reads TGTGCCAGCAGGTACCATGAGCAGTTCTTC.

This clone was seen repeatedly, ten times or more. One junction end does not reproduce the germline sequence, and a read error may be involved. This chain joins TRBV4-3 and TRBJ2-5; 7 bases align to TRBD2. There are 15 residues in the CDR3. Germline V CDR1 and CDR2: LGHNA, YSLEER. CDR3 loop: CASSQEGGSRYGQHF. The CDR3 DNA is TGCGCCAGCAGCCAAGAAGGCGGGAGTAGATACGGTCAGCACTTC.

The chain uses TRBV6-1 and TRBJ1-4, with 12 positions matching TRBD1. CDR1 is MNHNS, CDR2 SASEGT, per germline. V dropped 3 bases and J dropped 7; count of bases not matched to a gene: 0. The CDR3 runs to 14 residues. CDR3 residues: CASSEGQGAEKLFF. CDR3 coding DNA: TGTGCCAGCAGTGAGGGACAGGGGGCTGAAAAACTGTTTTTT.

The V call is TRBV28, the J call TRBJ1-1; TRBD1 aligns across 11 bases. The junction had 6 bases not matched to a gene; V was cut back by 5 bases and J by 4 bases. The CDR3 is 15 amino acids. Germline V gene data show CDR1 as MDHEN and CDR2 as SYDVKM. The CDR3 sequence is CASSPGQGVGTEAFF. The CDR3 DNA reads TGTGCCAGCAGTCCGGGACAGGGGGTCGGCACTGAAGCTTTCTTT.

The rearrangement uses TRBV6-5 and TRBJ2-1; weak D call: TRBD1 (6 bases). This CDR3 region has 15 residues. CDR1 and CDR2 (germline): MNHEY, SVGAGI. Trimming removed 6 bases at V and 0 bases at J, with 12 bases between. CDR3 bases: TGTGCCAGCAGGCGCCGGGACACCTCCTACAATGAGCAGTTCTTC. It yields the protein CASRRRDTSYNEQFF.

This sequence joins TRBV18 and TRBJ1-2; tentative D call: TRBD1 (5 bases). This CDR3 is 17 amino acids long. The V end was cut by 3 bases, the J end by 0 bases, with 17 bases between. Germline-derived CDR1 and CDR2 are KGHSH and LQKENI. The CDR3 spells CASSPGGATFSNYGYTF. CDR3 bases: TGTGCCAGCTCACCGGGAGGGGCAACCTTTTCTAACTATGGCTACACCTTC.

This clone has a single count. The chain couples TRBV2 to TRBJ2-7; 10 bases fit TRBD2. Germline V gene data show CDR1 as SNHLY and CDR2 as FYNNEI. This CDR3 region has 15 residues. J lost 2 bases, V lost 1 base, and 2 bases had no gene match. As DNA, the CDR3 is TGTGCCAGCAGTGAAGAAGCGGGAGGGACCTACGAGCAGTACTTC. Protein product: CASSEEAGGTYEQYF.

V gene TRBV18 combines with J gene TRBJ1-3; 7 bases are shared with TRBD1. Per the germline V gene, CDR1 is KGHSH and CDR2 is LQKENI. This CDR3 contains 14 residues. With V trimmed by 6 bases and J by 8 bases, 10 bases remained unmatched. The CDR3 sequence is CASSPTGRDDTIYF. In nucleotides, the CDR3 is TGTGCCAGCTCCCCGACAGGGAGGGATGACACCATATATTTT.

DNA of the CDR3: TGTGCCAGCTCGCAGGGGATCGGCTACGAGCAGTACTTC. Its translation: CASSQGIGYEQYF. This chain joins TRBV18 and TRBJ2-7; D perhaps matches TRBD1 (6 bases). The CDR3 contains 13 residues. V lost 6 bases and J lost 3, with 12 bases in between. From germline, CDR1 is KGHSH and CDR2 LQKENI.

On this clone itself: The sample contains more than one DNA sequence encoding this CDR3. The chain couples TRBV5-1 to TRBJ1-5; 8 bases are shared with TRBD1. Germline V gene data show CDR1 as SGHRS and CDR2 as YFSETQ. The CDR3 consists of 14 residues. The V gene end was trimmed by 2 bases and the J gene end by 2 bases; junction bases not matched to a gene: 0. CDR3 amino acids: CASSLQGGNQPQHF. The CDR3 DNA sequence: TGCGCCAGCAGCTTACAGGGGGGCAATCAGCCCCAGCATTTT. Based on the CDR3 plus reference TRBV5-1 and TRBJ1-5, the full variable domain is KAGVTQTPRYLIKTRGQQVTLSCSPISGHRSVSWYQQTPGQGLQFLFEYFSETQRNKGNFPGRFSGRQFSNSRSEMNVSTLELGDSALYLCASSLQGGNQPQHFGDGTRLSIL.

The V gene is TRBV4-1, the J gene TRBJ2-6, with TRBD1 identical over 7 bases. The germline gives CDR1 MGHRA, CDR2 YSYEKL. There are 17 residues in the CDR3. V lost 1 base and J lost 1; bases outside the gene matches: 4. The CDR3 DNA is TGCGCCAGCAGCCAAGGGGCGACAGGGTCTGGGGCCAACGTCCTGACTTTC. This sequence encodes CASSQGATGSGANVLTF.

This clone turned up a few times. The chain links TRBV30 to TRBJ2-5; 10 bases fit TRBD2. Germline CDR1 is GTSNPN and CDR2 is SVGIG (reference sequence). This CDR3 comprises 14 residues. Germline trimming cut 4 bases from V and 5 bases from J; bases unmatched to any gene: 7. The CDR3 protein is CAWNLAGAEETQYF. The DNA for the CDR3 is TGTGCCTGGAATCTAGCGGGAGCAGAGGAGACCCAGTACTTC.

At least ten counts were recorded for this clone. The CDR3: CASNPLAGRTEAFF. For the CDR3, the DNA is TGTGCCAGCAACCCTTTGGCGGGACGGACTGAAGCTTTCTTT. The V call is TRBV5-6, the J call TRBJ1-1, with a tentative D call TRBD1 (5 bases). The CDR3 consists of 14 residues. The germline CDR1 and CDR2 sequences are SGHDT and YYEEEE. The V gene lost 6 bases and the J gene lost 5 bases, with 17 bases spanning the gap.

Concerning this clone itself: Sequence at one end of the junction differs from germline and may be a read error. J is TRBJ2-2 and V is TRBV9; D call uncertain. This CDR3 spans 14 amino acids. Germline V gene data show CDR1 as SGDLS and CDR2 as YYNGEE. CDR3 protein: CASSVLGNSGELFF. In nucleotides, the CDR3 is TGTGCCAGCAGCGTATTAGGAAACAGCGGGGAGCTGTTTTTT.

CDR3 in DNA: TGCGCCAGCAGCCGGAGAACTAGCGGGAGCGTTAATGAGCAGTTCTTC. This gives the protein CASSRRTSGSVNEQFF. J is TRBJ2-1 and V is TRBV4-1, with 11 bases lining up with TRBD2. The CDR3 sequence is 16 residues long. Germline CDR1 and CDR2: MGHRA and YSYEKL. V shed 4 bases, J shed 7 bases, and the junction held 9 bases outside the gene matches.

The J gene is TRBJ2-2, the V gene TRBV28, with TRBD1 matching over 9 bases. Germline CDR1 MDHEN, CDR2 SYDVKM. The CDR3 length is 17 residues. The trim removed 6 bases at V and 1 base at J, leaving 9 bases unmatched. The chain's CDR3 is CASSPGTGKGNTGELFF. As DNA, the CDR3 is TGTGCCAGCAGCCCAGGGACAGGGAAGGGGAACACCGGGGAGCTGTTTTTT.

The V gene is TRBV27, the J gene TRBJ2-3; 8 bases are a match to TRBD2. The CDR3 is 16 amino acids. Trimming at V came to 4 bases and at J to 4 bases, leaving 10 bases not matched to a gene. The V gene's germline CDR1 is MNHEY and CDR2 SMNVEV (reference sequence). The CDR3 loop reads CASSSMGGRRSDTQYF. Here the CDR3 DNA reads TGTGCCAGCAGTTCCATGGGCGGGAGGCGGTCAGATACGCAGTATTTT.

CDR3 sequence reads: CATRGQEAFF. The DNA for the CDR3 is TGTGCCACAAGGGGGCAGGAAGCTTTCTTT. This chain joins TRBV10-3 and TRBJ1-1; the match to TRBD1 covers 7 bases. The CDR3 totals 10 residues. V dropped 10 bases and J dropped 8; count of bases not matched to a gene: 4. Germline loops: CDR1 ENHRY, CDR2 SYGVKD.